The 24 T cell receptor beta chains reported below all come from one sample, sequenced in a study of blood T cell repertoires in COVID-19. Produced via immunoSEQ multiplex PCR; TCRdb's table is partial and in-frame only. This table has fewer than 700,000 clones, 70% to 90% appearing once. The sequencing input was peripheral blood. These receptors were collected from a woman aged 50 to 60 with COVID-19, enrolled during active disease.

This chain's CDR3 is CASSATPGLLPGNEQFF. The CDR3 region has the DNA TGTGCCAGCAGTGCAACTCCGGGACTCCTACCAGGGAATGAGCAGTTCTTC. The V gene is TRBV25-1, the J gene TRBJ2-1; weak D call: TRBD2 (6 bases). The V gene lost 4 bases and the J gene lost 7 bases, with 23 bases spanning the gap. The CDR3 runs to 17 residues. The germline CDR1 and CDR2 sequences are MGHDK and SYGVNS.

The CDR3 loop reads CASSQDGHGIGGSPLHF. As DNA, the CDR3 is TGTGCCAGCAGCCAAGATGGGCATGGGATCGGGGGTTCACCCCTCCACTTT. This chain uses TRBV4-2 with TRBJ1-6, with D possibly TRBD1 on 5 matching bases. This CDR3 contains 17 residues. V was pared by 0 bases and J by 9 bases, with 18 bases between. The germline CDR1 and CDR2 sequences are LGHNA and YNFKEQ.

This clone was seen once. The J gene is TRBJ1-2, the V gene TRBV24-1; D remains unclear. The CDR3 consists of 14 residues. Germline V gene data show CDR1 as KGHDR and CDR2 as SFDVKD. V was trimmed by 5 bases and J by 4 bases, leaving 13 bases between them. The CDR3 nucleotides are TGTGCCACCAGTGCCCCCGGGGAGAGCTATGGCTACACCTTC. Encoded protein: CATSAPGESYGYTF.

The chain uses TRBV7-9 and TRBJ2-7; 11 bases agree with TRBD1. The J segment lost 6 bases and the V segment lost 4 bases, leaving 11 bases of the junction unmatched. The germline CDR1 and CDR2 sequences are SEHNR and FQNEAQ (reference sequence). This CDR3 spans 16 amino acids. The CDR3, as DNA: TGTGCCAGCAGCTCCCCCCCGAGGACAGGGGGCCTCGAGCAGTACTTC. Amino acids: CASSSPPRTGGLEQYF. The full variable domain, with the rest looked up from reference TRBV7-9 and TRBJ2-7, is DTGVSQNPRHKITKRGQNVTFRCDPISEHNRLYWYRQTLGQGPEFLTYFQNEAQLEKSRLLSDRFSAERPKGSFSTLEIQRTEQGDSAMYLCASSSPPRTGGLEQYFGPGTRLTVT.

The rearrangement links TRBV6-5 to TRBJ2-1, with 10 bases lining up with TRBD2. Per the germline V gene, CDR1 is MNHEY and CDR2 is SVGAGI. The CDR3 sequence is 16 residues long. V trimming: 4 bases; J trimming: 4 bases; junction bases outside the gene matches: 7. The CDR3 coding sequence is TGTGCCAGCAGTTCCACAACTAGCGGGGCTTACAATGAGCAGTTCTTC. Protein: CASSSTTSGAYNEQFF.

CDR3 region: CASSAGLIYEQYF. The CDR3 nucleotides are TGTGCCAGCAGTGCCGGACTGATCTACGAGCAGTACTTC. This sequence joins TRBV2 and TRBJ2-7; a weak D match, TRBD2 (5 bases). The CDR3 loop spans 13 amino acids. Germline CDR1 SNHLY, CDR2 FYNNEI. V was shortened by 4 bases and J by 3 bases, with 10 bases between the two germline ends.

The V gene is TRBV3-1 (or the pseudogene TRBV3-2), the J gene TRBJ2-7, with 13 bases fitting TRBD2. CDR3 size: 15 residues. Germline loops: CDR1 LGHDT, CDR2 YNNKEL (reference sequence). Germline trimming cut 8 bases from V and 5 bases from J; bases unmatched to any gene: 9. CDR3 region: CASGRTSGGQHEQYF. Here the CDR3 DNA reads TGTGCCAGCGGTAGGACTAGCGGGGGCCAACACGAGCAGTACTTC.

V gene TRBV18 combines with J gene TRBJ1-5, with D perhaps TRBD1 (6 bases). The CDR3 has 14 residues. V dropped 3 bases and J dropped 7 bases, with 13 bases sitting between them. CDR1 and CDR2 (germline): KGHSH, LQKENI. CDR3 bases: TGTGCCAGCTCACCCACAGGGATGGGGCAGCCCCAGCATTTT. Translating gives CASSPTGMGQPQHF.

The CDR3 loop reads CASGLVLGQGDHEQYF. The CDR3 DNA reads TGTGCTAGTGGTTTGGTACTAGGACAGGGGGACCACGAGCAGTACTTC. The chain links TRBV12-5 to TRBJ2-7; 10 bases agree with TRBD1. V trimming: 0 bases; J trimming: 5 bases; junction bases outside the gene matches: 7. The CDR3 consists of 16 residues. The germline V gene has CDR1 LGHNT and CDR2 FRNRAP.

The table lists this clone with a few counts. The rearrangement links TRBV3-1 (or the pseudogene TRBV3-2) to TRBJ1-1, with 9 bases that match TRBD1. Trimming at V came to 6 bases and at J to 6 bases, leaving 20 bases not matched to a gene. Germline CDR1 reads LGHDT; CDR2 reads YNNKEL (reference sequence). The CDR3 is made up of 18 amino acids. CDR3 in DNA: TGTGCCAGCAGTCACCCCGGGACAGGGCTTCTGGTGATGGCTGAAGCTTTCTTT. Encoded protein: CASSHPGTGLLVMAEAFF.

J is TRBJ2-7 and V is TRBV5-8, with TRBD1 as a possible D gene (5 bases). Germline V gene lookup returns CDR1 SGHTS and CDR2 YDEGEE. Trimming took off 4 bases at V and 3 bases at J, with 20 bases between the two ends. CDR3 size: 16 residues. The CDR3 coding sequence is TGTGCCAGCAGCCCACTACAGGTCCTCTTGAACTACGAGCAGTACTTC. This gives the protein CASSPLQVLLNYEQYF.

The V call is TRBV5-4, the J call TRBJ1-1, with TRBD1 matching 8 bases. The CDR3 covers 15 residues. After removal of 4 bases from V and 4 bases from J, the junction contained 9 bases not matched to a gene. From germline, CDR1 is SGHNT and CDR2 YYREEE (reference sequence). CDR3 DNA sequence: TGTGCCAGCAGCGCGTCCAGGGGGCTGGGCACTGAAGCTTTCTTT. It codes for CASSASRGLGTEAFF.

The CDR3 spells CASQPRENTEAFF. The CDR3 coding sequence is TGTGCCAGCCAACCCAGGGAGAACACTGAAGCTTTCTTT. V usage is TRBV19 and J usage is TRBJ1-1, with D possibly matching TRBD1 (5 bases). The V gene lost 9 bases and the J gene lost 1 base, with 12 bases spanning the gap. Germline V CDR1 and CDR2: LNHDA, SQIVND (reference sequence). The CDR3 is 13 residues long.

The rearrangement links TRBV29-1 to TRBJ2-7; 7 bases align to TRBD1. Germline V gene sequence: CDR1 SQVTM, CDR2 ANQGSEA. The V segment lost 5 bases and the J segment 0 bases; nucleotides outside the gene matches: 7. The CDR3 has 14 residues. In DNA, the CDR3 is TGCAGCGTTCATGGGGACAGTAGCTCCTACGAGCAGTACTTC. It translates to CSVHGDSSSYEQYF.

The rearrangement uses TRBV6-5 and TRBJ2-3, with TRBD2 matching 7 bases. Germline assignment: CDR1 MNHEY and CDR2 SVGAGI. Trimming cost V 8 bases and J 1 base; bases outside gene matches: 6. CDR3 size: 14 residues. The CDR3 is CASVLSGGTDTQYF. The CDR3 nucleotides read TGTGCCAGCGTCCTGAGCGGGGGCACAGATACGCAGTATTTT.

As regards this clone: Other DNA sequences in the same sample also yield this CDR3. The V and J genes are TRBV30 and TRBJ1-2, with unresolved D. The V end lost 0 bases, the J end lost 4 bases, and 6 bases lay between the germline ends. The CDR3 is 12 amino acids. Germline CDR1 is GTSNPN and CDR2 is SVGIG (reference sequence). CDR3 in DNA: TGTGCCTGGAGTGTACTCGGCTATGGCTACACCTTC. As protein: CAWSVLGYGYTF.

This clone has only one observation. This chain links TRBV9 with TRBJ2-7; 7 positions match TRBD2. Looked up from germline, CDR1 is SGDLS and CDR2 is YYNGEE. V gave up 4 bases and J gave up 2 bases; unmatched junction bases: 12. The CDR3 totals 16 residues. The CDR3 DNA follows: TGTGCCAGCAGCCCGAGGAATCCTAGCGGCCCCTACGAGCAGTACTTC. It encodes CASSPRNPSGPYEQYF. Filled out from reference TRBV9 and TRBJ2-7, the complete variable domain reads DSGVTQTPKHLITATGQRVTLRCSPRSGDLSVYWYQQSLDQGLQFLIQYYNGEERAKGNILERFSAQQFPDLHSELNLSSLELGDSALYFCASSPRNPSGPYEQYFGPGTRLTVT.

This clone has only one observation. V gene TRBV5-4 combines with J gene TRBJ1-4; TRBD1 matches at 7 bases. From germline, CDR1 is SGHNT and CDR2 YYREEE (reference sequence). J was trimmed by 8 bases and V by 4 bases; bases with no gene match: 8. The CDR3 runs 14 residues. CDR3 bases: TGTGCCAGCAGCCCCGGACAGGAGGGAGAAAAACTGTTTTTT. It encodes CASSPGQEGEKLFF.

This chain links TRBV7-8 with TRBJ1-2; tentative D call: TRBD1 (6 bases). From germline, CDR1 is SGHVS and CDR2 FQNEAQ. Trimming cost V 1 base and J 0 bases, with 12 bases left between them. There are 16 residues in the CDR3. As DNA, the CDR3 is TGTGCCAGCAGCTTAGAAGAAGGACAGCCTAACTATGGCTACACCTTC. Protein: CASSLEEGQPNYGYTF.

This clone was seen only once. The chain couples TRBV2 to TRBJ1-5; possibly TRBD1 for D (5 bases). Germline V gene data show CDR1 as SNHLY and CDR2 as FYNNEI. V was clipped by 7 bases and J by 6 bases, with 16 bases between them. This CDR3 contains 14 residues. CDR3 amino acids: CASTWGGSAQPQHF. CDR3 nucleotides: TGTGCCAGCACCTGGGGGGGGTCGGCTCAGCCCCAGCATTTT. The full variable domain, with the rest looked up from reference TRBV2 and TRBJ1-5, is EPEVTQTPSHQVTQMGQEVILRCVPISNHLYFYWYRQILGQKVEFLVSFYNNEISEKSEIFDDQFSVERPDGSNFTLKIRSTKLEDSAMYFCASTWGGSAQPQHFGDGTRLSIL.

In this sample, this clone turned up once. The rearrangement joins TRBV5-5 to TRBJ2-6, with D uncertain. This CDR3 region has 15 residues. V dropped 1 base and J dropped 0 bases, with 5 bases sitting between them. Looked up from germline, CDR1 is SGHKS and CDR2 is YYEKEE (reference sequence). The CDR3 sequence is CASSLISSGANVLTF. As DNA, the CDR3 is TGTGCCAGCAGCTTGATTAGCTCTGGGGCCAACGTCCTGACTTTC.

The chain joins TRBV7-9 to TRBJ1-4; 7 bases agree with TRBD1. Losses at the gene ends were 4 bases for V and 7 bases for J; bases not matched to a gene: 9. Germline V gene data show CDR1 as SEHNR and CDR2 as FQNEAQ (reference sequence). CDR3 length: 15 residues. The DNA of the CDR3 is TGTGCCAGCAGCTCCCGGACAGGAGGGTTTGAAAAACTGTTTTTT. Residues: CASSSRTGGFEKLFF.

The chain joins TRBV19 to TRBJ2-2; 10 nucleotides agree with TRBD2. The germline V gene has CDR1 LNHDA and CDR2 SQIVND (reference sequence). CDR3 size: 16 residues. Germline trimming cut 8 bases from V and 3 bases from J; bases unmatched to any gene: 9. The CDR3 DNA is TGTGCCAGTCGGCGTAAGCGGGGGGGCTACACCGGGGAGCTGTTTTTT. Protein product: CASRRKRGGYTGELFF.

V is TRBV3-1 (or the pseudogene TRBV3-2) and J is TRBJ1-1; 7 positions match TRBD1. The CDR3 totals 17 residues. V was clipped by 0 bases and J by 1 base; unmatched bases: 8. Germline V lookup: CDR1 LGHDT, CDR2 YNNKEL (reference sequence). The CDR3: CASSQDMIRTGNTEAFF. The DNA for the CDR3 is TGTGCCAGCAGCCAAGATATGATCCGGACAGGGAACACTGAAGCTTTCTTT.